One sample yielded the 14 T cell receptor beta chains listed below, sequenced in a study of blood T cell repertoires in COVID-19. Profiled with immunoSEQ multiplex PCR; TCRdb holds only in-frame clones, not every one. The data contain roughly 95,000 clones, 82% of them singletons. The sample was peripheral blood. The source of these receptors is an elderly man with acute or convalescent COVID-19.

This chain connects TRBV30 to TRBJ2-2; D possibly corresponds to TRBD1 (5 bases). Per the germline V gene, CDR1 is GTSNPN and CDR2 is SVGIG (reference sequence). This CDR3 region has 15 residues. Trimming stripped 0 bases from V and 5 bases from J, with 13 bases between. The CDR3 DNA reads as TGTGCCTGGAGTGTCCAGGGCTCGGTAACCGGGGAGCTGTTTTTT. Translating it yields CAWSVQGSVTGELFF.

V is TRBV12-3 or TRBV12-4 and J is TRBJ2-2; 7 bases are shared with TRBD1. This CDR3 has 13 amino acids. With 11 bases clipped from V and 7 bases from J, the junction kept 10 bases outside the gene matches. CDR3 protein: CARRDSSIGELFF. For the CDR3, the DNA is TGTGCCCGCCGGGACAGTTCAATCGGGGAGCTGTTTTTT.

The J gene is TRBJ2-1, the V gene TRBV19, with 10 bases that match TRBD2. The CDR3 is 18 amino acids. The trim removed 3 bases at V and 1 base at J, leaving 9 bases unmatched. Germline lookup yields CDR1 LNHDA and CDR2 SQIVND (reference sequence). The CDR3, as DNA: TGTGCCAGTAGTATCCGGCTAGCGGGGGCCTCATCCTACAATGAGCAGTTCTTC. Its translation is CASSIRLAGASSYNEQFF.

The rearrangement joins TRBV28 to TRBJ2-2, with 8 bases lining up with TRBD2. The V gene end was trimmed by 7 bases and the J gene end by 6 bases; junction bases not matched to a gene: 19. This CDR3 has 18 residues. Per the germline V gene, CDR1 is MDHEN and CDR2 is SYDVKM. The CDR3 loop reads CASTLSFRTSYLAGELFF. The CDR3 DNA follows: TGTGCCAGCACCCTTTCTTTCCGGACTAGCTATTTGGCCGGGGAGCTGTTTTTT.

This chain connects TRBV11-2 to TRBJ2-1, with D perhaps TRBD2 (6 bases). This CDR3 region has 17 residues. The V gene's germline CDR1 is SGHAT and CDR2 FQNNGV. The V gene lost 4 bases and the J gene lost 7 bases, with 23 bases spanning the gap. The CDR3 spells CASSSLSGTPTLNEQFF. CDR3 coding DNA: TGTGCCAGCAGCTCCCTTTCCGGGACTCCCACCCTAAATGAGCAGTTCTTC.

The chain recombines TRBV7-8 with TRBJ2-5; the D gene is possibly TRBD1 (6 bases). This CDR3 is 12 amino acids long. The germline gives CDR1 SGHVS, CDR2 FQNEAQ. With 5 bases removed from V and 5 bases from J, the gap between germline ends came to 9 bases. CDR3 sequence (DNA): TGTGCCAGCAGCCCCCAGGGGGAGACCCAGTACTTC. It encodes CASSPQGETQYF.

DNA for the CDR3: TGTGCCAGCAGTCTACAGTGGCCTCACGATGAGCAGTTCTTC. Translation gives CASSLQWPHDEQFF. The chain is built from TRBV6-5 and TRBJ2-1; D is ambiguous. The CDR3 extends over 14 amino acids. The V and J ends lost 5 bases and 8 bases respectively, with 16 bases between them. Germline assignment: CDR1 MNHEY and CDR2 SVGAGI.

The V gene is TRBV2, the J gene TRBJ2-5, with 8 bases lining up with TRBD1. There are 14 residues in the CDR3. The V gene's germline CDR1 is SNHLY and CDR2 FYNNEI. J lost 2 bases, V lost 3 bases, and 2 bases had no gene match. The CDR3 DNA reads TGTGCCAGCAGTGACAGGGGGCGGCAAGAGACCCAGTACTTC. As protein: CASSDRGRQETQYF.

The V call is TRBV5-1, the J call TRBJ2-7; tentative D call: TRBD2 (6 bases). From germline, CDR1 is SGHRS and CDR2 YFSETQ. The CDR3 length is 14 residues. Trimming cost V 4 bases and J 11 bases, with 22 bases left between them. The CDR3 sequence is CASSANRGNSLEYF. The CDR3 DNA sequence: TGCGCCAGCAGCGCTAATCGCGGGAACTCCCTCGAGTACTTC. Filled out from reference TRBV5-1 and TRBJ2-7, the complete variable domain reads KAGVTQTPRYLIKTRGQQVTLSCSPISGHRSVSWYQQTPGQGLQFLFEYFSETQRNKGNFPGRFSGRQFSNSRSEMNVSTLELGDSALYLCASSANRGNSLEYFGPGTRLTVT.

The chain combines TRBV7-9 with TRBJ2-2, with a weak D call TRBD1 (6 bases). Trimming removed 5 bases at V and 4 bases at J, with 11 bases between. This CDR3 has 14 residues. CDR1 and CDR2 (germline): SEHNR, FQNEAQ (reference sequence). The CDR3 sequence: CASSPYRATGELFF. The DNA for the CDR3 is TGTGCCAGCAGCCCTTACAGGGCCACCGGGGAGCTGTTTTTT. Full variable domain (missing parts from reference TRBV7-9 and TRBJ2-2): DTGVSQNPRHKITKRGQNVTFRCDPISEHNRLYWYRQTLGQGPEFLTYFQNEAQLEKSRLLSDRFSAERPKGSFSTLEIQRTEQGDSAMYLCASSPYRATGELFFGEGSRLTVL.

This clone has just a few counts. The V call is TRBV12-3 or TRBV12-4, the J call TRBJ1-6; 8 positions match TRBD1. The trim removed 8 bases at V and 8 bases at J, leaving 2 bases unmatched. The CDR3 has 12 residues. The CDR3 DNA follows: TGTGCCAGCGGACAGGGTTATTCACCCCTCCACTTT. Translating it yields CASGQGYSPLHF.

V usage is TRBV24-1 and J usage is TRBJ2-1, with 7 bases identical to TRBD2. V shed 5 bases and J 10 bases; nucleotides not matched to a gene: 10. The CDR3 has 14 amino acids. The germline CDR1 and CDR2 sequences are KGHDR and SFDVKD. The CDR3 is CATSAGRVVEEQFF. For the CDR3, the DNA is TGTGCCACCAGTGCGGGGAGGGTGGTGGAAGAGCAGTTCTTC.

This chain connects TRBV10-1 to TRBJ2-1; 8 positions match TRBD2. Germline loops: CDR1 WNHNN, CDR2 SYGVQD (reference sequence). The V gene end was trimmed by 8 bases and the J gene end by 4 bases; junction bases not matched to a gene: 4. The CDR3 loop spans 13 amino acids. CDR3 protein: CASSASGYNEQFF. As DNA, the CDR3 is TGCGCCAGCTCCGCTAGCGGGTACAATGAGCAGTTCTTC.

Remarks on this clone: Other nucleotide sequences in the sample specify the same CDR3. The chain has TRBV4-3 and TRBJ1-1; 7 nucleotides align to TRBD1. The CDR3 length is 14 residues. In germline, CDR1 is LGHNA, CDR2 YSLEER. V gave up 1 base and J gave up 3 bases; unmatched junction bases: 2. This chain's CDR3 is CASSQGDRYTEAFF. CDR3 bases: TGCGCCAGCAGCCAAGGGGACAGATACACTGAAGCTTTCTTT.